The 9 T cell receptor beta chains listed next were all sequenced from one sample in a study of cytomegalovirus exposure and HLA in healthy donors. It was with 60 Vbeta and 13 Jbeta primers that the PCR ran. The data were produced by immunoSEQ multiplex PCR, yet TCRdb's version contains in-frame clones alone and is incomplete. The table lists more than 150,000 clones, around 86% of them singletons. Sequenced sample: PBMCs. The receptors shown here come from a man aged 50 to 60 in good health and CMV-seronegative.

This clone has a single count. As DNA, the CDR3 is TGCGCCAGCAGAGGGGTATTCAGCAGGGGAATGGCTGGGACCGGGGAGCTGTTTTTT. Its translation is CASRGVFSRGMAGTGELFF. The chain joins TRBV5-1 to TRBJ2-2, with a weak D call TRBD1 (6 bases). Germline CDR1 SGHRS, CDR2 YFSETQ. V was cut by 5 bases and J by 5 bases, with 28 bases left in between. The length of the CDR3 is 19 residues.

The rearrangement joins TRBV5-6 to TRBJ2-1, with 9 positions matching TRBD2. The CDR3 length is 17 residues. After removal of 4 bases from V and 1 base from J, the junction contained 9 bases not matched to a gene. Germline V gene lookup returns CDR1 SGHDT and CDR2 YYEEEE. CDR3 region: CASSANQAGGSYNEQFF. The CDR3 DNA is TGTGCCAGCAGCGCCAACCAAGCGGGAGGATCCTACAATGAGCAGTTCTTC.

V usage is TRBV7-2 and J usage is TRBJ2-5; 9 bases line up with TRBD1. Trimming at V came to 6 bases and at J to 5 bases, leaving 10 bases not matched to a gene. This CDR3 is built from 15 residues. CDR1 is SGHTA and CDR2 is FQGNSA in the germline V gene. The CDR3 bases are TGTGCCAGCAGGACAGGGGGGAAAATCGGGGAGACCCAGTACTTC. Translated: CASRTGGKIGETQYF.

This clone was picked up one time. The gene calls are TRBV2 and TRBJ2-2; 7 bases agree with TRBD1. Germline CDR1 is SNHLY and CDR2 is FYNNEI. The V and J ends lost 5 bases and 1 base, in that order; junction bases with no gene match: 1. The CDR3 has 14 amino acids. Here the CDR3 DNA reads TGTGCCAGCAGTAGGGACAGGAACACCGGGGAGCTGTTTTTT. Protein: CASSRDRNTGELFF.

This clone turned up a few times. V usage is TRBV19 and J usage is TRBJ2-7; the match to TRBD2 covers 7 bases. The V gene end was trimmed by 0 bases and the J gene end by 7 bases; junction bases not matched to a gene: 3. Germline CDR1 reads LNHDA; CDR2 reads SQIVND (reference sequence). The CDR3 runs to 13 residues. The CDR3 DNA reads TGTGCCAGTAGTATAGAACCGCGGGGGGAGCAGTACTTC. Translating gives CASSIEPRGEQYF.

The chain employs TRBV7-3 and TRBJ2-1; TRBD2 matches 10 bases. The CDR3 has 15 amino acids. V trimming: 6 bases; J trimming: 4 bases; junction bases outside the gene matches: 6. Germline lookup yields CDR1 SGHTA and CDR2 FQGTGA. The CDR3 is CASRLGTSDYNEQFF. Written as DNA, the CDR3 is TGTGCCAGCAGGCTCGGGACTAGCGATTACAATGAGCAGTTCTTC.

As DNA, the CDR3 is TGTGCCAGCAGTGTGACAGTTTTGGACACTGAAGCTTTCTTT. It specifies CASSVTVLDTEAFF. The rearrangement uses TRBV6-1 and TRBJ1-1, with D tentatively TRBD1 (5 bases). The germline V gene has CDR1 MNHNS and CDR2 SASEGT. This CDR3 has 14 amino acids. The V gene lost 4 bases and the J gene lost 3 bases, with 12 bases spanning the gap.

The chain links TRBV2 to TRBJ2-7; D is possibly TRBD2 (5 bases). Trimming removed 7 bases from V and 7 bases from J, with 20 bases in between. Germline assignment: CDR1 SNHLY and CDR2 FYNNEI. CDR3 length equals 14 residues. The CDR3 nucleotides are TGTGCCAGCATCAAAGAGACCGCCGGGAAGGAGCAGTACTTC. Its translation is CASIKETAGKEQYF.

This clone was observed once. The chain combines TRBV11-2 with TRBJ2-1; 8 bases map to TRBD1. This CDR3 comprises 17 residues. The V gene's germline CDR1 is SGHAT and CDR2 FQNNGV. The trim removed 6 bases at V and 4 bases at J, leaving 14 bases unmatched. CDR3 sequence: CASSSQPGTGSYNEQFF. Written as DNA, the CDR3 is TGTGCCAGCAGTTCCCAACCGGGGACAGGAAGTTACAATGAGCAGTTCTTC.